Presented here are 31 T cell receptor beta chains from one specimen sequenced in a study of T cell responses to AZD1222 COVID-19 vaccine. TCRdb's table, derived via immunoSEQ multiplex PCR, lists solely in-frame clones and lacks some. The table includes 75,000 to 95,000 clones, approximately 89% detected once. This specimen was peripheral blood, taken 28 days after the second dose of the MenACWY control vaccine. These receptors were obtained from an adult who received the MenACWY meningococcal vaccine as a control.

The chain recombines TRBV10-3 with TRBJ2-3; TRBD2 agrees at 12 bases. Per germline, CDR1 ENHRY and CDR2 SYGVKD. J lost 5 bases, V lost 2 bases, and 5 bases had no gene match. This CDR3 is built from 16 residues. CDR3: CAISERTSGVGDTQYF. DNA for the CDR3: TGTGCCATCAGTGAGCGGACTAGCGGGGTGGGAGATACGCAGTATTTT.

This chain connects TRBV5-4 to TRBJ1-2; D not resolved. Germline V gene lookup returns CDR1 SGHNT and CDR2 YYREEE (reference sequence). The CDR3 sequence is 13 residues long. Trimming left V 4 bases short and J 8 bases short, with 15 bases between. The CDR3 sequence: CASSRADRGGYTF. CDR3 in DNA: TGTGCCAGCAGCCGGGCAGACCGAGGAGGCTACACCTTC.

CDR3 nucleotides: TGTGCCAGCAGCGTAGTTGGGGGTTCCTACTCTGGAAACACCATATATTTT. Encoded protein: CASSVVGGSYSGNTIYF. The V gene is TRBV9, the J gene TRBJ1-3; tentative D call: TRBD1 (5 bases). CDR1 is SGDLS and CDR2 is YYNGEE in the germline V gene. The V end was cut by 0 bases, the J end by 0 bases, with 13 bases between. The CDR3 runs to 17 residues.

The chain is built from TRBV5-4 and TRBJ1-2; 7 bases are a match to TRBD1. Looked up from germline, CDR1 is SGHNT and CDR2 is YYREEE (reference sequence). The trim removed 0 bases at V and 10 bases at J, leaving 9 bases unmatched. The CDR3 is made up of 14 amino acids. In DNA form, the CDR3 reads TGTGCCAGCAGCTTGGTAGGGGACAGACATTCCTACACCTTC. It yields the protein CASSLVGDRHSYTF.

Written as DNA, the CDR3 is TGTGCCTGGAGTCCAGGGGACCACGAGCAGTACTTC. Translation gives CAWSPGDHEQYF. The chain has TRBV30 and TRBJ2-7; D possibly corresponds to TRBD1 (6 bases). Per the germline V gene, CDR1 is GTSNPN and CDR2 is SVGIG (reference sequence). Trimming pared 2 bases from V and 5 bases from J, leaving 10 bases between. CDR3 length equals 12 residues.

This sequence joins TRBV11-3 and TRBJ2-2, with D maybe TRBD1 (6 bases). Germline V CDR1 and CDR2: SGHNT, YENEEA. Trimming pared 2 bases from V and 4 bases from J, leaving 11 bases between. This CDR3 region has 15 residues. The CDR3 reads CASSLTQGSTGELFF. The CDR3 DNA sequence: TGTGCCAGCAGCTTAACCCAGGGGAGCACCGGGGAGCTGTTTTTT.

This chain connects TRBV7-2 to TRBJ1-5; perhaps TRBD1 as D (5 bases). Trimming pared 4 bases from V and 0 bases from J, leaving 10 bases between. CDR3 size: 15 residues. Germline V gives CDR1 SGHTA, CDR2 FQGNSA. Here the CDR3 reads CASSSSGNSNQPQHF. In DNA form, the CDR3 reads TGTGCCAGCAGCTCATCAGGGAATAGCAATCAGCCCCAGCATTTT.

The chain has TRBV7-3 and TRBJ2-5; 14 bases match TRBD2. The CDR3 runs to 15 residues. Germline CDR1 SGHTA, CDR2 FQGTGA. J lost 5 bases, V lost 4 bases, and 3 bases had no gene match. CDR3 nucleotides: TGTGCCAGCAGCTCGGGACTAGCGGGGGTGGAGACCCAGTACTTC. The encoded protein is CASSSGLAGVETQYF. The entire variable domain, with the rest obtained from reference TRBV7-3 and TRBJ2-5, is as follows: GAGVSQTPSNKVTEKGKYVELRCDPISGHTALYWYRQSLGQGPEFLIYFQGTGAADDSGLPNDRFFAVRPEGSVSTLKIQRTERGDSAVYLCASSSGLAGVETQYFGPGTRLLVL.

The chain has TRBV3-1 (or the pseudogene TRBV3-2) and TRBJ1-4, with D possibly matching TRBD1 (5 bases). Germline-derived CDR1 and CDR2 are LGHDT and YNNKEL (reference sequence). The CDR3 loop spans 14 amino acids. V lost 0 bases to trimming and J lost 11 bases, with 13 bases between them. The CDR3 region has the DNA TGTGCCAGCAGCCAAGATCTGCGGGGGGGGAAACTGTTTTTT. It translates to CASSQDLRGGKLFF.

The chain couples TRBV5-4 to TRBJ2-3; 8 nucleotides agree with TRBD2. CDR1 and CDR2 (germline): SGHNT, YYREEE (reference sequence). CDR3 length equals 14 residues. V was clipped by 5 bases and J by 5 bases; unmatched bases: 7. In nucleotides, the CDR3 is TGTGCCAGCAGTCCCCCGGGGGGGGGAGATACGCAGTATTTT. As protein: CASSPPGGGDTQYF. Based on the CDR3 plus reference TRBV5-4 and TRBJ2-3, the full variable domain is ETGVTQSPTHLIKTRGQQVTLRCSSQSGHNTVSWYQQALGQGPQFIFQYYREEENGRGNFPPRFSGLQFPNYSSELNVNALELDDSALYLCASSPPGGGDTQYFGPGTRLTVL.

The chain is built from TRBV30 and TRBJ1-5; 8 bases are a match to TRBD1. The junction had 8 bases not matched to a gene; V was cut back by 1 base and J by 9 bases. CDR3 length equals 14 residues. CDR1 GTSNPN and CDR2 SVGIG come from the germline V gene (reference sequence). The CDR3 bases are TGTGCCTGGAGTGACAGGGGGTTGATGGGGCCCCAGCATTTT. Translating it yields CAWSDRGLMGPQHF.

This clone was seen a few times. The chain employs TRBV4-1 and TRBJ2-7; 7 nucleotides match TRBD2. The CDR3 contains 14 residues. CDR1 is MGHRA and CDR2 is YSYEKL in the germline V gene. V trimming: 0 bases; J trimming: 5 bases; junction bases outside the gene matches: 4. The CDR3 reads CASSQDGLADEQYF. CDR3 bases: TGCGCCAGCAGCCAAGATGGCCTAGCGGACGAGCAGTACTTC.

This chain connects TRBV9 to TRBJ2-5; 8 positions agree with TRBD1. This CDR3 region has 16 residues. Looked up from germline, CDR1 is SGDLS and CDR2 is YYNGEE. The J segment lost 5 bases and the V segment lost 0 bases, leaving 9 bases of the junction unmatched. The CDR3 is CASSVGVSGGGETQYF. The CDR3, as DNA: TGTGCCAGCAGCGTAGGGGTTTCAGGGGGCGGGGAGACCCAGTACTTC.

The chain is built from TRBV15 and TRBJ1-1; tentative D call: TRBD1 (5 bases). The V end lost 8 bases, the J end lost 4 bases, and 17 bases lay between the germline ends. Germline V lookup: CDR1 LNHNV, CDR2 YYDKDF (reference sequence). CDR3 length equals 14 residues. In DNA, the CDR3 is TGTGCCACCCGACCTAGGGGTGAGGGCACTGAAGCTTTCTTT. This sequence encodes CATRPRGEGTEAFF.

This chain uses TRBV5-1 with TRBJ2-6, with 10 bases aligning to TRBD1. CDR1 is SGHRS and CDR2 is YFSETQ in the germline V gene. V lost 3 bases, J lost 4 bases, and 4 bases stayed unmatched. The CDR3 totals 16 residues. For the CDR3, the DNA is TGCGCCAGCAGCTGGACAGGGGGATCCGGGGCCAACGTCCTGACTTTC. Translating gives CASSWTGGSGANVLTF.

The gene calls are TRBV23-1 and TRBJ2-2; 8 bases fit TRBD2. TRBV23-1 is flagged as an ORF with uncertain function. This CDR3 contains 13 residues. V shed 9 bases and J 7 bases; nucleotides not matched to a gene: 7. The CDR3: CASPPAGGGELFF. The CDR3 DNA is TGCGCCAGTCCCCCGGCGGGAGGCGGGGAGCTGTTTTTT.

This clone was detected only a few times. V is TRBV7-9 and J is TRBJ1-5, with 7 bases identical to TRBD1. The CDR3 spans 15 residues. Germline V gene data show CDR1 as SEHNR and CDR2 as FQNEAQ (reference sequence). V lost 4 bases to trimming and J lost 5 bases; unmatched junction nucleotides: 8. CDR3 bases: TGTGCCAGCAGCTCCACAGGGGATCGGGATCAGCCCCAGCATTTT. Protein: CASSSTGDRDQPQHF.

The chain employs TRBV7-2 and TRBJ2-5; D is perhaps TRBD1 (6 bases). Germline CDR1 and CDR2: SGHTA and FQGNSA. This CDR3 spans 14 amino acids. V was trimmed by 0 bases and J by 3 bases, leaving 8 bases between them. CDR3: CASSLAGAEETQYF. In DNA form, the CDR3 reads TGTGCCAGCAGCTTAGCGGGGGCTGAAGAGACCCAGTACTTC.

The chain is built from TRBV2 and TRBJ1-5, with unresolved D. CDR3 length: 14 amino acids. V shed 10 bases and J shed 2 bases, with 15 bases lying between them. Germline CDR1 and CDR2: SNHLY and FYNNEI. The CDR3 region has the DNA TGTGCCACTGCGGCCCGGGGAGGCAATCAGCCCCAGCATTTT. This sequence encodes CATAARGGNQPQHF. The full variable domain, with the rest looked up from reference TRBV2 and TRBJ1-5, is EPEVTQTPSHQVTQMGQEVILRCVPISNHLYFYWYRQILGQKVEFLVSFYNNEISEKSEIFDDQFSVERPDGSNFTLKIRSTKLEDSAMYFCATAARGGNQPQHFGDGTRLSIL.

The V call is TRBV14, the J call TRBJ2-7; no reliable D call. V was trimmed by 5 bases and J by 5 bases, leaving 28 bases between them. Germline V gene lookup returns CDR1 SGHDN and CDR2 FVKESK. This CDR3 spans 18 amino acids. The CDR3 sequence is CASSLPTPRMGSYHEQYF. The CDR3 nucleotides are TGTGCCAGCAGCTTACCCACCCCCCGCATGGGTAGTTACCACGAGCAGTACTTC.

The chain carries TRBV12-3 or TRBV12-4 and TRBJ2-7; D remains ambiguous. Between the trimmed V and J ends, which lost 3 bases and 3 bases, there was a span of 9 bases. The length of the CDR3 is 13 residues. CDR3 in amino acids: CASSLYELYEQYF. The CDR3, as DNA: TGTGCCAGCAGTTTGTATGAACTCTACGAGCAGTACTTC.

This clone was counted once. This CDR3 reads CASSLDRGEQYF. The CDR3 DNA sequence: TGCGCCAGCAGCTTGGACAGGGGCGAGCAGTACTTC. This chain connects TRBV5-1 to TRBJ2-7; 7 bases match TRBD1. Trimming cost V 0 bases and J 6 bases; bases outside gene matches: 0. Germline V CDR1 and CDR2: SGHRS, YFSETQ. The CDR3 contains 12 residues.

V usage is TRBV19 and J usage is TRBJ2-7, with D possibly matching TRBD1 (5 bases). Germline CDR1 LNHDA, CDR2 SQIVND (reference sequence). The CDR3 runs 15 residues. V was shortened by 5 bases and J by 2 bases, with 16 bases between the two germline ends. This CDR3 reads CASSPTGSWAYEQYF. DNA of the CDR3: TGTGCCAGTAGTCCCACAGGTTCCTGGGCCTACGAGCAGTACTTC.

The rearrangement uses TRBV11-2 and TRBJ2-1; the match to TRBD2 covers 7 bases. V was pared by 5 bases and J by 1 base, with 5 bases of the junction left unmatched. Germline CDR1 reads SGHAT; CDR2 reads FQNNGV. The CDR3 totals 15 residues. CDR3 residues: CASSRTGGSYNEQFF. CDR3 coding DNA: TGTGCCAGCAGCCGGACCGGGGGGTCCTACAATGAGCAGTTCTTC. The full variable domain, completed using reference TRBV11-2 and TRBJ2-1, is EAGVAQSPRYKIIEKRQSVAFWCNPISGHATLYWYQQILGQGPKLLIQFQNNGVVDDSQLPKDRFSAERLKGVDSTLKIQPAKLEDSAVYLCASSRTGGSYNEQFFGPGTRLTVL.

The chain couples TRBV7-2 to TRBJ1-2; D call uncertain. Germline V gene sequence: CDR1 SGHTA, CDR2 FQGNSA. The CDR3 sequence is 14 residues long. V dropped 2 bases and J dropped 3 bases, with 10 bases sitting between them. The DNA of the CDR3 is TGTGCCAGCAGCTTAATCGGGCAGGACTATGGCTACACCTTC. Amino acids: CASSLIGQDYGYTF.

This chain joins TRBV11-2 and TRBJ1-5; 9 nucleotides align to TRBD1. J was trimmed by 3 bases and V by 5 bases; bases with no gene match: 14. CDR1 is SGHAT and CDR2 is FQNNGV in the germline V gene. The CDR3 has 18 residues. The CDR3 is CASSLGTGRFYFNQPQHF. DNA of the CDR3: TGTGCCAGCAGCCTCGGGACAGGGCGCTTCTATTTCAATCAGCCCCAGCATTTT.

This chain joins TRBV19 and TRBJ2-1, with D perhaps matching TRBD1 (6 bases). Germline assignment: CDR1 LNHDA and CDR2 SQIVND (reference sequence). CDR3 length: 15 residues. Trimming shortened V by 5 bases and J by 6 bases, and 17 bases separated the two germline ends. Here the CDR3 reads CASSVGTRDRNEQFF. CDR3 bases: TGTGCCAGTAGTGTCGGGACACGTGACCGCAATGAGCAGTTCTTC.

V is TRBV3-1 (or the pseudogene TRBV3-2) and J is TRBJ1-3, with D hard to call. The CDR3 is 12 residues long. V was trimmed by 4 bases and J by 4 bases, leaving 5 bases between them. Looked up from germline, CDR1 is LGHDT and CDR2 is YNNKEL (reference sequence). This CDR3 reads CASSLTGNTIYF. The CDR3 DNA is TGTGCCAGCAGCCTAACAGGAAACACCATATATTTT.

The chain couples TRBV9 to TRBJ1-1; D not resolved. Germline CDR1 and CDR2: SGDLS and YYNGEE. V was clipped by 3 bases and J by 7 bases, with 19 bases between them. CDR3 length equals 15 residues. The CDR3 reads CASSGTSRPSNEAFF. The CDR3 DNA is TGTGCCAGCAGCGGCACATCTCGGCCCAGTAATGAAGCTTTCTTT.

The chain couples TRBV28 to TRBJ2-2, with 7 bases identical to TRBD1. The CDR3 is made up of 14 amino acids. Germline trimming cut 6 bases from V and 5 bases from J; bases unmatched to any gene: 6. CDR1 is MDHEN and CDR2 is SYDVKM in the germline V gene. The CDR3 loop reads CASRLTGRTGELFF. DNA of the CDR3: TGTGCCAGCAGGCTGACAGGGAGAACCGGGGAGCTGTTTTTT.

This clone was recorded once. This rearrangement joins TRBV5-6 to TRBJ1-1; 9 positions agree with TRBD1. Germline CDR1 reads SGHDT; CDR2 reads YYEEEE. The CDR3 spans 16 residues. V trimming: 2 bases; J trimming: 5 bases; junction bases outside the gene matches: 10. CDR3 amino acids: CASSFGTGTSRTEAFF. The CDR3, as DNA: TGTGCCAGCAGCTTCGGGACAGGGACAAGTCGGACTGAAGCTTTCTTT.